This T cell receptor beta chain is from a study of blood T cell repertoires in COVID-19. Study at large: COVID-19 samples collected from the United States, Italy and Spain covered acute and convalescent phases. The analysed material was cDNA or gDNA that came from T cells, B-cell-depleted T cells, or PBMCs.

The CDR3 extends over 13 amino acids. V lost 10 bases and J lost 5, with 17 bases in between. Looked up from germline, CDR1 is ENHRY and CDR2 is SYGVKD. Participant-reported clinical history was the basis for cohort assignment. Authors' methods: Researchers report that nucleated cell counts were estimated from reference gene primer amplification. Here immunoSEQ multiplex PCR was the method, and the copy in TCRdb shows in-frame clones only, minus some. That table gives V, J and clone size, and the DNA gave D and trimming. The table includes about 200,000 clones, around 85% detected once. The genes are TRBV10-3 and TRBJ1-1, with D uncertain. Sequenced input: PBMCs or T cells enriched from blood (not recorded which). The receptor was derived from a man aged 35 to 55 who had recovered from COVID-19. CDR3 in DNA: TGTGCCACAAGCATTGATCCCTTAACTGAAGCTTTCTTT. Its protein is CATSIDPLTEAFF.